The 21 T cell receptor beta chains presented below share a single source sample, sequenced in a study of cytotoxic CD8 clonotypes in ibrutinib-treated CLL. TCRdb's table, derived via immunoSEQ multiplex PCR, lists solely in-frame clones and lacks some. Of 15,000 to 20,000 clones listed, over 75% were seen once; the top ten hold 5.7%. The starting material was PBMCs, obtained before ibrutinib treatment. Every receptor here comes from a human donor with chronic lymphocytic leukemia.

This clone occurred once. CDR3 protein: CASNRGTGATNEKLFF. CDR3 nucleotides: TGTGCCAGCAACCGAGGGACAGGGGCAACTAATGAAAAACTGTTTTTT. The chain couples TRBV11-2 to TRBJ1-4; 10 bases match TRBD1. Germline loops: CDR1 SGHAT, CDR2 FQNNGV. Trimming at V came to 7 bases and at J to 0 bases, leaving 5 bases not matched to a gene. The CDR3 runs to 16 residues.

This sequence joins TRBV5-4 and TRBJ2-3, with 11 nucleotides matching TRBD2. Germline assignment: CDR1 SGHNT and CDR2 YYREEE (reference sequence). The junction had 6 bases not matched to a gene; V was cut back by 4 bases and J by 2 bases. The CDR3 runs to 16 residues. CDR3 sequence: CASSPPSGGPTDTQYF. CDR3 in DNA: TGTGCCAGCAGCCCTCCTAGCGGGGGGCCCACAGATACGCAGTATTTT.

V usage is TRBV2 and J usage is TRBJ2-3, with D possibly matching TRBD1 (5 bases). Germline V lookup: CDR1 SNHLY, CDR2 FYNNEI. This CDR3 spans 15 amino acids. V gave up 4 bases and J gave up 2 bases, with 13 bases separating them. The CDR3: CASSGGQPLTDTQYF. The CDR3, as DNA: TGTGCCAGCAGTGGCGGACAACCGCTCACAGATACGCAGTATTTT.

CDR3 DNA sequence: TGTGCCAGCAGCCGGGACAGGGTATTTAGAGGGGAAAAACTGTTTTTT. Translation: CASSRDRVFRGEKLFF. The V call is TRBV7-8, the J call TRBJ1-4; 9 bases map to TRBD1. V shed 5 bases and J 8 bases; nucleotides not matched to a gene: 12. Germline CDR1 and CDR2: SGHVS and FQNEAQ. The CDR3 has 16 amino acids. Full variable domain (rest looked up from reference TRBV7-8 and TRBJ1-4): GAGVSQSPRYKVAKRGQDVALRCDPISGHVSLFWYQQALGQGPEFLTYFQNEAQLDKSGLPSDRFFAERPEGSVSTLKIQRTQQEDSAVYLCASSRDRVFRGEKLFFGSGTQLSVL.

The chain links TRBV7-9 to TRBJ1-4, with unresolved D. The CDR3 consists of 14 residues. Trimming removed 8 bases at V and 1 base at J, with 11 bases between. CDR1 SEHNR and CDR2 FQNEAQ come from the germline V gene (reference sequence). In DNA form, the CDR3 reads TGTGCCAGCGCAGCGGACGGAACTAATGAAAAACTGTTTTTT. Encoded protein: CASAADGTNEKLFF.

This clone has only a few counts. The V and J genes are TRBV10-2 and TRBJ1-2; tentatively, D is TRBD1 (6 bases). This CDR3 region has 16 residues. From germline, CDR1 is WSHSY and CDR2 SAAADI. V was pared by 0 bases and J by 2 bases, with 13 bases between. CDR3 residues: CASSESSTGWNYGYTF. CDR3 DNA: TGCGCCAGCAGTGAGTCGTCGACAGGCTGGAACTATGGCTACACCTTC.

This clone was observed a single time. CDR3 sequence (DNA): TGTGCCTGGAGCCTTTTGGGACCTGATGGCTACACCTTC. Its protein is CAWSLLGPDGYTF. This chain links TRBV30 with TRBJ1-2; D possibly corresponds to TRBD1 (5 bases). CDR1 GTSNPN and CDR2 SVGIG come from the germline V gene (reference sequence). Trimming removed 3 bases at V and 6 bases at J, with 14 bases between. The CDR3 contains 13 residues.

The chain combines TRBV5-4 with TRBJ2-5; 7 bases match TRBD2. The germline gives CDR1 SGHNT, CDR2 YYREEE (reference sequence). V shed 0 bases and J 2 bases; nucleotides not matched to a gene: 4. The CDR3 consists of 15 residues. The CDR3 DNA reads as TGTGCCAGCAGCTTGGCCTCGGGGGGACAAGAGACCCAGTACTTC. It encodes CASSLASGGQETQYF.

The chain is built from TRBV2 and TRBJ2-4, with TRBD2 identical over 8 bases. In germline, CDR1 is SNHLY, CDR2 FYNNEI. J was trimmed by 5 bases and V by 7 bases; bases with no gene match: 4. CDR3 size: 13 residues. CDR3 amino acids: CASTGGVENIQYF. The CDR3, as DNA: TGTGCCAGCACCGGGGGGGTTGAAAACATTCAGTACTTC.

The gene calls are TRBV10-3 and TRBJ1-1, with 7 bases identical to TRBD1. The junction had 0 bases not matched to a gene; V was cut back by 1 base and J by 4 bases. This CDR3 spans 13 amino acids. Germline loops: CDR1 ENHRY, CDR2 SYGVKD. CDR3: CAISEWDSTEAFF. DNA of the CDR3: TGTGCCATCAGTGAGTGGGACAGCACTGAAGCTTTCTTT.

Here the CDR3 DNA reads TGTGCCAGCTCCCGCGACGGGACAGGGACGAGCTCCTATAATTCACCCCTCCACTTT. Protein: CASSRDGTGTSSYNSPLHF. The J gene is TRBJ1-6, the V gene TRBV18; 9 nucleotides match TRBD1. J lost 0 bases, V lost 6 bases, and 12 bases had no gene match. The germline gives CDR1 KGHSH, CDR2 LQKENI. There are 19 residues in the CDR3.

The rearrangement uses TRBV19 and TRBJ2-3, with 9 bases matching TRBD1. Germline V gives CDR1 LNHDA, CDR2 SQIVND (reference sequence). The CDR3 loop spans 16 amino acids. The junction had 9 bases not matched to a gene; V was cut back by 5 bases and J by 3 bases. The CDR3 protein is CASSATGTGRTDTQYF. The CDR3, as DNA: TGTGCCAGTAGTGCTACCGGGACAGGGCGAACAGATACGCAGTATTTT.

This clone was seen just once. V gene TRBV5-1 combines with J gene TRBJ1-1, with TRBD1 identical over 7 bases. The CDR3 has 14 residues. The V segment lost 3 bases and the J segment 1 base; nucleotides outside the gene matches: 3. Per germline, CDR1 SGHRS and CDR2 YFSETQ. CDR3 residues: CASSSSGGNTEAFF. The DNA for the CDR3 is TGCGCCAGCAGCTCTTCAGGGGGGAACACTGAAGCTTTCTTT.

The chain is built from TRBV9 and TRBJ1-4; 9 nucleotides line up with TRBD1. Germline loops: CDR1 SGDLS, CDR2 YYNGEE. The CDR3 sequence is 15 residues long. V shed 3 bases, J shed 2 bases, and the junction held 2 bases outside the gene matches. The CDR3: CASSAGQGTNEKLFF. CDR3 nucleotide sequence: TGTGCCAGCAGCGCAGGACAGGGGACTAATGAAAAACTGTTTTTT.

In its sample, this clone was seen once. This rearrangement joins TRBV2 to TRBJ2-1; possible D gene TRBD2, 7 bases. Trimming cost V 2 bases and J 4 bases, with 12 bases left between them. Per germline, CDR1 SNHLY and CDR2 FYNNEI. This CDR3 has 15 residues. The chain's CDR3 is CASSELGGGYNEQFF. Written as DNA, the CDR3 is TGTGCCAGCAGTGAATTGGGAGGGGGATACAATGAGCAGTTCTTC.

V and J are TRBV10-3 and TRBJ2-7, with TRBD1 as a possible D gene (6 bases). The V end lost 0 bases, the J end lost 0 bases, and 12 bases lay between the germline ends. CDR1 is ENHRY, CDR2 SYGVKD, per germline. This CDR3 comprises 16 residues. In DNA, the CDR3 is TGTGCCATCAGTGAGTCGACGCAGGGGAGCTCCTACGAGCAGTACTTC. Its translation: CAISESTQGSSYEQYF.

Worth noting for this clone: A read error may produce the germline difference seen at one junction end. J is TRBJ1-3 and V is TRBV5-1; no reliable D call. The length of the CDR3 is 14 residues. Germline lookup yields CDR1 SGHRS and CDR2 YFSETQ. The CDR3 spells CASGLVGTGNTIYF. CDR3 in DNA: TGCGCCAGCGGCTTGGTCGGGACTGGAAACACCATATATTTT. Together with reference TRBV5-1 and TRBJ1-3, the CDR3 gives the full variable domain: KAGVTQTPRYLIKTRGQQVTLSCSPISGHRSVSWYQQTPGQGLQFLFEYFSETQRNKGNFPGRFSGRQFSNSRSEMNVSTLELGDSALYLCASGLVGTGNTIYFGEGSWLTVV.

This chain joins TRBV30 and TRBJ2-7, with D uncertain. Trimming removed 4 bases at V and 2 bases at J, with 15 bases between. The CDR3 has 14 amino acids. Germline lookup yields CDR1 GTSNPN and CDR2 SVGIG (reference sequence). CDR3 DNA: TGTGCCTGGACCCGCAAAGGGCGGCCCTACGAGCAGTACTTC. It translates to CAWTRKGRPYEQYF.

The chain links TRBV6-6 to TRBJ2-7; 8 bases align to TRBD1. CDR1 is MNHNY, CDR2 SVGAGI, per germline (reference sequence). V gave up 6 bases and J gave up 0 bases; unmatched junction bases: 4. The length of the CDR3 is 14 residues. The CDR3, as DNA: TGTGCCAGCAGAGGGGACAGGAGCTCCTACGAGCAGTACTTC. This encodes CASRGDRSSYEQYF.

The chain joins TRBV5-1 to TRBJ2-5; no clear D gene. CDR1 is SGHRS and CDR2 is YFSETQ in the germline V gene. Trimming took off 2 bases at V and 2 bases at J, with 7 bases between the two ends. There are 13 residues in the CDR3. The CDR3 DNA reads as TGCGCCAGCAGCTTCAGAAGACAAGAGACCCAGTACTTC. It yields the protein CASSFRRQETQYF. The full variable domain, completed using reference TRBV5-1 and TRBJ2-5, is KAGVTQTPRYLIKTRGQQVTLSCSPISGHRSVSWYQQTPGQGLQFLFEYFSETQRNKGNFPGRFSGRQFSNSRSEMNVSTLELGDSALYLCASSFRRQETQYFGPGTRLLVL.

V and J are TRBV19 and TRBJ1-2; 9 bases match TRBD1. This CDR3 spans 14 amino acids. V was pared by 6 bases and J by 8 bases, with 10 bases of the junction left unmatched. From germline, CDR1 is LNHDA and CDR2 SQIVND (reference sequence). The CDR3: CASRDRGTSRGYTF. For the CDR3, the DNA is TGTGCCAGTAGGGACAGGGGAACTTCGAGAGGCTACACCTTC.